This T cell receptor beta chain was documented in a study of human T cells and chemical hapten exposure. Study conclusions and caveats: TCRs above 1 in 1000 frequency stayed constant with DPC sensitization.

Time point defined: patch test 2, 6 weeks after DPC sensitization. The sample's treatment: therapeutic diphenylcyclopropenone sensitization with weekly scalp DPC. For the library, individual cDNA molecules each received unique molecular identifiers. TCRdb recomputed calls from the RACE reads with MiXCR, one row per CDR3 protein. This table has roughly 94,000 distinct CDR3 sequences, approximately 8.6% appearing once. In regard to this clonotype: As yet, its antigen is unknown.

The clonotype comes from a woman in her thirties or forties with alopecia areata. Some clones in this sample may be carry-over from other donors' samples. The material was whole blood, obtained in connection with sensitization to the hapten diphenylcyclopropenone (DPC).

CDR3 loop: CASSLDGGITGELFF. The CDR3 region has the DNA TGTGCCAGCAGCTTGGACGGAGGGATCACCGGGGAGCTGTTTTTT. This rearrangement joins TRBV11-3 to TRBJ2-2; TRBD2 might be the D (6 bases). Germline CDR1 SGHNT, CDR2 YENEEA. The V end was cut by 3 bases, the J end by 4 bases, with 12 bases between. CDR3 length: 15 amino acids.